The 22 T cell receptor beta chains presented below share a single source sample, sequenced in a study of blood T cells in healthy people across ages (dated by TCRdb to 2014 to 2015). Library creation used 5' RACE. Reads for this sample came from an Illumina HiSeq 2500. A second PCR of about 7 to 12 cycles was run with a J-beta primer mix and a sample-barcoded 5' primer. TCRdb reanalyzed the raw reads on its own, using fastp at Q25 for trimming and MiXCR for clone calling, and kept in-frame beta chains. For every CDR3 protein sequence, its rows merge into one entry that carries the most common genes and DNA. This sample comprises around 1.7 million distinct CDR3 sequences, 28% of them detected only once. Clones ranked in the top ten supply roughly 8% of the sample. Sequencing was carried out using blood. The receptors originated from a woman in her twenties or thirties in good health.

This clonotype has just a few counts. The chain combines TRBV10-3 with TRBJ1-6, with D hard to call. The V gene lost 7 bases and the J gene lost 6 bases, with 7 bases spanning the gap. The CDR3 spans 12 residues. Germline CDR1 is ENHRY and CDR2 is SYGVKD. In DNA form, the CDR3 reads TGTGCCATCAAAACAGCTAATTCACCCCTCCACTTT. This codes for CAIKTANSPLHF.

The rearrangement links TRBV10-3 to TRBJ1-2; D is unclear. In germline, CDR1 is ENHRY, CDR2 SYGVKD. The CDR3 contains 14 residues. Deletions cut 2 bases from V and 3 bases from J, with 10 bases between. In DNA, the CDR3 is TGTGCCATCAGTGAGGGAACAGCGGACTATGGCTACACCTTC. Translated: CAISEGTADYGYTF.

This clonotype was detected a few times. The CDR3 nucleotides are TGTGCCAGCAGCAAAGAGGGGGTTACAGATACGCAGTATTTT. Protein sequence: CASSKEGVTDTQYF. V and J are TRBV7-9 and TRBJ2-3, with D tentatively TRBD1 (6 bases). The length of the CDR3 is 14 residues. Germline lookup yields CDR1 SEHNR and CDR2 FQNEAQ (reference sequence). Trimming stripped 5 bases from V and 3 bases from J, with 12 bases between.

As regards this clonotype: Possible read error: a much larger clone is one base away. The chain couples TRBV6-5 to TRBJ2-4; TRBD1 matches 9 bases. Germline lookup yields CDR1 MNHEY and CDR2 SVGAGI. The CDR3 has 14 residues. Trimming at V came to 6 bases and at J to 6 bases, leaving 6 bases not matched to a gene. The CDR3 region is CASRYDRGRNIQYF. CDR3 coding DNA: TGTGCCAGCAGGTACGACAGGGGGAGAAACATTCAGTACTTC.

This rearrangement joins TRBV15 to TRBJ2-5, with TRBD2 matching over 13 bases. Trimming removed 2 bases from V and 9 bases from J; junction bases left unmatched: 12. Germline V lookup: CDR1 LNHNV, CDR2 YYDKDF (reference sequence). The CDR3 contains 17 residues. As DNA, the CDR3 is TGTGCCACCAGCAGATCCTCGGCGGGACTAGCGGGGAGGGCCCAGTACTTC. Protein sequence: CATSRSSAGLAGRAQYF.

The CDR3: CASSLVGLNNEQFF. CDR3 sequence (DNA): TGTGCCAGCAGCTTAGTTGGGTTGAATAATGAGCAGTTCTTC. The chain recombines TRBV7-9 with TRBJ2-1; the D is unclear. V was shortened by 1 base and J by 7 bases, with 11 bases between the two germline ends. This CDR3 region has 14 residues. Germline loops: CDR1 SEHNR, CDR2 FQNEAQ (reference sequence). Using reference TRBV7-9 and TRBJ2-1 for the parts outside the CDR3, the full variable domain is DTGVSQNPRHKITKRGQNVTFRCDPISEHNRLYWYRQTLGQGPEFLTYFQNEAQLEKSRLLSDRFSAERPKGSFSTLEIQRTEQGDSAMYLCASSLVGLNNEQFFGPGTRLTVL.

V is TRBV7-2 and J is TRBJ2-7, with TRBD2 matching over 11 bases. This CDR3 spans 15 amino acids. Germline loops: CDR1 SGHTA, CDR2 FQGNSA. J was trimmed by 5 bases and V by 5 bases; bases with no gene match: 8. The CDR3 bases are TGTGCCAGCAGCGCCACCGGGACTAGCGGAAACGAGCAGTACTTC. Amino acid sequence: CASSATGTSGNEQYF.

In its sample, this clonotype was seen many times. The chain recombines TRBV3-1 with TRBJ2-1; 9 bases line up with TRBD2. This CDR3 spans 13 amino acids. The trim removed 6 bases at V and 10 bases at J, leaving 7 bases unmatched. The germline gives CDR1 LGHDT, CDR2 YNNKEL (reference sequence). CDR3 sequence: CASRTRGLAEQFF. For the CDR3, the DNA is TGTGCCAGCAGAACCCGGGGACTAGCCGAGCAGTTCTTC.

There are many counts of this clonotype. CDR3 sequence: CASSGQGYNEQFF. CDR3 sequence (DNA): TGTGCCAGCAGTGGACAGGGGTACAATGAGCAGTTCTTC. The genes are TRBV2 and TRBJ2-1, with TRBD1 identical over 8 bases. Trimming at V came to 4 bases and at J to 4 bases, leaving 0 bases not matched to a gene. The CDR3 has 13 amino acids. Germline CDR1 and CDR2: SNHLY and FYNNEI.

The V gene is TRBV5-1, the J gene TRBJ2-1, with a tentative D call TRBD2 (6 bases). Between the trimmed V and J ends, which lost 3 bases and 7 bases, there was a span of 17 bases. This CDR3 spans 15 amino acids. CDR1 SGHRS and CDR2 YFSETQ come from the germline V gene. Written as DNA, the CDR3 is TGCGCCAGCAGCTCCGGTGAGCTAGCGAGGAATGAGCAGTTCTTC. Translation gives CASSSGELARNEQFF.

The CDR3 sequence is CASRSQTSGLTDTQYF. The CDR3 region has the DNA TGTGCCAGCAGATCCCAGACTAGCGGTCTCACAGATACGCAGTATTTT. This chain links TRBV28 with TRBJ2-3; TRBD2 matches 9 bases. The CDR3 covers 16 residues. Germline CDR1 MDHEN, CDR2 SYDVKM. J lost 2 bases, V lost 6 bases, and 9 bases had no gene match.

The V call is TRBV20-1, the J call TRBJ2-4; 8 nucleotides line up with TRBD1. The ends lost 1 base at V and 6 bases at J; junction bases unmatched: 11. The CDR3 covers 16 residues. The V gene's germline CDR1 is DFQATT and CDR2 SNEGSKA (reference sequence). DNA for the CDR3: TGCAGTGCTAGAGGGACGACAGGGGCTCAGGGAAACATTCAGTACTTC. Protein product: CSARGTTGAQGNIQYF.

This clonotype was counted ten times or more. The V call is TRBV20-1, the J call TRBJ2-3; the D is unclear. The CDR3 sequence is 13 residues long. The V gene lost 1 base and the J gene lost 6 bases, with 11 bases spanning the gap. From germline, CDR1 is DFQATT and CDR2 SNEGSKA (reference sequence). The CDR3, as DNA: TGCAGTGCTAGAGTTCCTTCTGGGGATACGCAGTATTTT. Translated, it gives CSARVPSGDTQYF.

CDR3 coding DNA: TGTGCCAGCAGCCGTTCTAGGGGCGAGAACACTGAAGCTTTCTTT. Amino acid sequence: CASSRSRGENTEAFF. V is TRBV3-1 and J is TRBJ1-1, with D tentatively TRBD1 (5 bases). Germline assignment: CDR1 LGHDT and CDR2 YNNKEL (reference sequence). The V and J ends lost 4 bases and 1 base respectively, with 13 bases between them. CDR3 length: 15 residues.

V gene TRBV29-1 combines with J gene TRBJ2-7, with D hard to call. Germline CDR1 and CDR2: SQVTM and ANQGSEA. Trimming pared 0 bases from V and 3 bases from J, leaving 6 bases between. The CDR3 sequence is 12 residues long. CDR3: CSVEDGIYEQYF. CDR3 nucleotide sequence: TGCAGCGTTGAAGATGGGATCTACGAGCAGTACTTC.

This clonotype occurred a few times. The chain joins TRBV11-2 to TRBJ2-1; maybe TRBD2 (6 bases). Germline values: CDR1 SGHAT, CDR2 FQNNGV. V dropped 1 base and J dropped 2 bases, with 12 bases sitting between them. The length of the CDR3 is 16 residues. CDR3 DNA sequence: TGTGCCAGCAGCTTAGCCGTCCGGACTACCTACAATGAGCAGTTCTTC. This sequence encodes CASSLAVRTTYNEQFF.

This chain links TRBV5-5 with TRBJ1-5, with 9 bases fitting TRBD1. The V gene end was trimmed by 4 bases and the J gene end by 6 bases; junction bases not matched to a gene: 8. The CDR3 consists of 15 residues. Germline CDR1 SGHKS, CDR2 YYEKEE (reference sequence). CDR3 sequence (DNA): TGTGCCAGCAGCGATACCGGGACAGGGTGTCAGCCCCAGCATTTT. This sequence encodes CASSDTGTGCQPQHF.

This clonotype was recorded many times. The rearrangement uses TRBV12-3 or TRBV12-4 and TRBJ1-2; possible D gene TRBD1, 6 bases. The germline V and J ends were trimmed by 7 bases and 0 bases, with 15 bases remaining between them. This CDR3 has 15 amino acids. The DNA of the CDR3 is TGTGCCAGCACCCCTAGGGGGTCACCTAACTATGGCTACACCTTC. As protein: CASTPRGSPNYGYTF.

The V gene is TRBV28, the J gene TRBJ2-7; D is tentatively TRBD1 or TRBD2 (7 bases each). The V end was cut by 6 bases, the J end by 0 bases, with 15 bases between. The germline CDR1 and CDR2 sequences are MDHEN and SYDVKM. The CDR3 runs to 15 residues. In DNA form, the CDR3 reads TGTGCCAGCAGGCGGGCAGGGGGGGGCTCCTACGAGCAGTACTTC. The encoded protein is CASRRAGGGSYEQYF.

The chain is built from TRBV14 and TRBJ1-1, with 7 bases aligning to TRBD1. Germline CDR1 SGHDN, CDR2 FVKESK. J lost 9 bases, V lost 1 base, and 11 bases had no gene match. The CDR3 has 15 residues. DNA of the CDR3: TGTGCCAGCAGCCAAGTACAGGGGTATGCTGTTAAAGCTTTCTTT. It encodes CASSQVQGYAVKAFF.

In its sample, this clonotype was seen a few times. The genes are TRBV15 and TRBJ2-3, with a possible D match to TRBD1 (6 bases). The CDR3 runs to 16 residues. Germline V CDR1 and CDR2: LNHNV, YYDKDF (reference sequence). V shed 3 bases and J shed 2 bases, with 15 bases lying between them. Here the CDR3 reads CATSSLDGGHTDTQYF. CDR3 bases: TGTGCCACCAGCAGCCTAGATGGGGGACACACAGATACGCAGTATTTT.

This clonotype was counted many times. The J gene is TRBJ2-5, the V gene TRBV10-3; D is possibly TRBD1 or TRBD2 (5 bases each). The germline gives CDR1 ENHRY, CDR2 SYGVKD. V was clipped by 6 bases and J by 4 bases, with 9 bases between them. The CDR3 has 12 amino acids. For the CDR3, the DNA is TGTGCCATCAGCGGGGACCGAGAGACCCAGTACTTC. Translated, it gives CAISGDRETQYF.